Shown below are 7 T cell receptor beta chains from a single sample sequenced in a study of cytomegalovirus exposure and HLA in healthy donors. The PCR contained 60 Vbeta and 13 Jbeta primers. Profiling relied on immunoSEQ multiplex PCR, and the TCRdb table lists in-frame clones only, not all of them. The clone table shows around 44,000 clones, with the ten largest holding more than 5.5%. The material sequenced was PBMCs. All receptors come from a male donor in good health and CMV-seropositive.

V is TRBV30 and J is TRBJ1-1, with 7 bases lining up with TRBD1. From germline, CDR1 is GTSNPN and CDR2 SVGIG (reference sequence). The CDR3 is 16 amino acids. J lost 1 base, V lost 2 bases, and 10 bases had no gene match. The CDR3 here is CAWSPPDRYPNTEAFF. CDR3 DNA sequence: TGTGCCTGGAGTCCCCCGGACAGGTACCCGAACACTGAAGCTTTCTTT. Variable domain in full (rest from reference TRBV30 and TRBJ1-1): SQTIHQWPATLVQPVGSPLSLECTVEGTSNPNLYWYRQAAGRGLQLLFYSVGIGQISSEVPQNLSASRPQDRQFILSSKKLLLSDSGFYLCAWSPPDRYPNTEAFFGQGTRLTVV.

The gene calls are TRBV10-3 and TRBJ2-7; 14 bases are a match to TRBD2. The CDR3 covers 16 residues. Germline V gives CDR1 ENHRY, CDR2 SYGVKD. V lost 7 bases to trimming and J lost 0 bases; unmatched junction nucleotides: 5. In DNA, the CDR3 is TGTGCCATCACTCTAGGACTAGCGGGGGGCTCCTACGAGCAGTACTTC. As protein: CAITLGLAGGSYEQYF.

The CDR3 DNA follows: TGTGCCAGCAGCTTAGTGACAGGGGAGGCCAGCGGGGAGCTGTTTTTT. The encoded protein is CASSLVTGEASGELFF. The rearrangement joins TRBV7-6 to TRBJ2-2; 8 nucleotides agree with TRBD1. The V gene end was trimmed by 1 base and the J gene end by 7 bases; junction bases not matched to a gene: 8. In germline, CDR1 is SGHVS, CDR2 FNYEAQ. The CDR3 is 16 amino acids. The full variable domain, in which reference TRBV7-6 and TRBJ2-2 provide the parts outside the CDR3, is GAGVSQSPRYKVTKRGQDVALRCDPISGHVSLYWYRQALGQGPEFLTYFNYEAQQDKSGLPNDRFSAERPEGSISTLTIQRTEQRDSAMYRCASSLVTGEASGELFFGEGSRLTVL.

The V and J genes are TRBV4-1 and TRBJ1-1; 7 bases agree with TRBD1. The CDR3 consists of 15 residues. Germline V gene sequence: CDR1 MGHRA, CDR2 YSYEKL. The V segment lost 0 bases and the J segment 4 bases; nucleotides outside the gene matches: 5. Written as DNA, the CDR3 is TGCGCCAGCAGCCAAGACCCCCAGGGGGGCACTGAAGCTTTCTTT. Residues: CASSQDPQGGTEAFF.

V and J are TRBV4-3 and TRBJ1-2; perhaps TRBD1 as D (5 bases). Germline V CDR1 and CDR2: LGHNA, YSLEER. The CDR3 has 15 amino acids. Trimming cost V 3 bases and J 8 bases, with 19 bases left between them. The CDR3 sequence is CASSQVGALHMGYTF. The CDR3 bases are TGCGCCAGCAGCCAGGTTGGGGCCCTCCATATGGGCTACACCTTC.

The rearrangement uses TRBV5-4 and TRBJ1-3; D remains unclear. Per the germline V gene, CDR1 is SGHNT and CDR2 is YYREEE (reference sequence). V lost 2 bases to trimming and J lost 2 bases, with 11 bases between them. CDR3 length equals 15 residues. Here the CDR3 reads CASSLGSGAGNTIYF. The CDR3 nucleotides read TGTGCCAGCAGCTTAGGGAGTGGGGCTGGAAACACCATATATTTT.

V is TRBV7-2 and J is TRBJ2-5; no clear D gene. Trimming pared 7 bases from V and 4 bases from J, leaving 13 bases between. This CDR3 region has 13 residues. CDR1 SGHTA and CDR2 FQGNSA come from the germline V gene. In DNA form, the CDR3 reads TGTGCCAGCACCCCTGGGCCCCCAGAGACCCAGTACTTC. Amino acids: CASTPGPPETQYF.